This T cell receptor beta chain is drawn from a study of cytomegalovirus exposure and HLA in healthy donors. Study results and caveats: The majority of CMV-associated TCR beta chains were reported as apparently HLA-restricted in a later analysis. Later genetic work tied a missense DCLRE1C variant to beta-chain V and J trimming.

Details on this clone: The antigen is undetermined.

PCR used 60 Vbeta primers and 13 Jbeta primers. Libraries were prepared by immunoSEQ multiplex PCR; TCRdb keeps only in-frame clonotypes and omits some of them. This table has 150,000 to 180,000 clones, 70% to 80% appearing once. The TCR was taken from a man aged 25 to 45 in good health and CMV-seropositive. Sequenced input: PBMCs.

DNA of the CDR3: TGTGCCAGCAGCCTGGACTACCGACCGAGCAATGAGCAGTTCTTC. Translating it yields CASSLDYRPSNEQFF. The chain recombines TRBV6-5 with TRBJ2-1, with D possibly matching TRBD2 (6 bases). CDR1 MNHEY and CDR2 SVGAGI come from the germline V gene. This CDR3 has 15 residues. V was pared by 6 bases and J by 6 bases, with 18 bases between.